This TCR beta chain was sequenced in a study of blood T cell repertoires in COVID-19. Per germline, CDR1 SNHLY and CDR2 FYNNEI. Trimming took off 4 bases at V and 10 bases at J, with 17 bases between the two ends. CDR3 size: 15 residues. Libraries were prepared by immunoSEQ multiplex PCR; TCRdb keeps only in-frame clonotypes and omits some of them. The sample lists some 120,000 clones, around 90% occurring once. The V call is TRBV2, the J call TRBJ1-6, with a tentative D call TRBD1 (5 bases). This clonotype originated in a man aged 50 to 59 with COVID-19, enrolled during active disease. What was sequenced was peripheral blood. CDR3 DNA: TGTGCCAGCAGTGGTGAAGGGGTGGGTGGCTCACCCCTCCACTTT. Protein sequence: CASSGEGVGGSPLHF.